A selection of T cell receptor beta chains follows, all from one sample in a study of regulatory T cells in long-lasting Graves disease. One entry per CDR3 protein results from TCRdb running MiXCR on the multiplex PCR reads. The top ten hold over 9% of the sample, which has approximately 470,000 distinct CDR3 sequences, 15% to 20% seen once. The sample was also linked to a second study, of T cells in Graves' hyperthyroidism and ophthalmopathy.

Material: peripheral blood mononuclear cells (PBMCs), obtained at new diagnosis, from a patient treated with antithyroid drugs. All receptors derive from a man aged 40-49 years with Graves disease. The conserved cysteine and the conserved F or W are not part of the CDR3 here. The D gene is left open where the match is weak.

len | j_gene | d_gene | v_gene | CDR3aa
16 | TRBJ2-3 | TRBD2 | TRBV6-2/TRBV6-3 | ASSYSYTAGGPGDTQY
11 | TRBJ2-5 | . | TRBV5-5 | ASSLDWQETQY
13 | TRBJ1-2 | TRBD1 | TRBV5-1 | TSRRDRDRGHGYT
13 | TRBJ2-3 | . | TRBV6-1 | ASIGRESRTDTQY
13 | TRBJ2-3 | . | TRBV28 | ASSMGSGVRDTQY
11 | TRBJ2-2 | . | TRBV5-1 | ASNPGATGELF
14 | TRBJ1-5 | TRBD1 | TRBV7-2 | ASSLATGRTYQPQH
8 | TRBJ2-7 | . | TRBV20-1 | SAVRGGQY
12 | TRBJ1-4 | TRBD1 | TRBV6-1 | ASRPQGANEKLF
12 | TRBJ2-3 | . | TRBV2 | ASSARGFWVTQY
10 | TRBJ2-4 | TRBD1 | TRBV29-1 | SVGPGGNIQY
13 | TRBJ2-7 | . | TRBV30 | AWSPLSGSAYEQY
11 | TRBJ2-3 | . | TRBV24-1 | ATSDPRRDTQY
14 | TRBJ2-2 | TRBD2 | TRBV19 | ASSFSGMERTGELF
11 | TRBJ2-1 | . | TRBV2 | ASSEARRNEQF
13 | TRBJ2-4 | . | TRBV7-9 | ASSPDDRWGSIQY
11 | TRBJ2-7 | . | TRBV28 | TTSGTEEYEQY
11 | TRBJ2-1 | . | TRBV7-2 | ASSSVSGLEQF
14 | TRBJ2-2 | . | TRBV6-5 | ACSYSQTINTGELF
12 | TRBJ2-2 | . | TRBV12-3/TRBV12-4 | ASSLLTGYGELF
14 | TRBJ2-5 | TRBD1 | TRBV15 | ATSRDIGTGVETQY
13 | TRBJ2-7 | . | TRBV27 | ASTGVVDDRYEQY
13 | TRBJ2-1 | TRBD2 | TRBV4-1 | ASSQQREGYNEQF
12 | TRBJ2-7 | TRBD1 | TRBV7-9 | ASSFGTGDYEQY
14 | TRBJ2-3 | . | TRBV24-1 | ATSDAAGSGWDTQY
15 | TRBJ2-1 | TRBD2 | TRBV7-3 | ASSLVLTSGSINEQF
13 | TRBJ2-3 | TRBD2 | TRBV7-3 | ASSRGLAGDNTQY
12 | TRBJ1-2 | . | TRBV4-2 | ASSQGTANYGYT
14 | TRBJ2-1 | TRBD2 | TRBV5-1 | ASSLGLAISYNEQF
12 | TRBJ2-7 | . | TRBV7-2 | ASSLGGTSREQY
11 | TRBJ2-7 | . | TRBV3-1 | ASSAGPIYEQY
10 | TRBJ1-4 | . | TRBV6-1 | ASSRDGERLF
13 | TRBJ2-1 | . | TRBV6-1 | ASSSGTTTYNEQF
13 | TRBJ2-1 | . | TRBV27 | ASSLAQASYNEQF
10 | TRBJ1-1 | . | TRBV20-1 | SARGGPTEAF
12 | TRBJ1-4 | TRBD1 | TRBV7-2 | ASAPGQGNEKLF
12 | TRBJ1-4 | . | TRBV5-1 | ASSLEQGIGKLF
11 | TRBJ2-3 | . | TRBV28 | ASTYLDTDTQY
14 | TRBJ2-1 | TRBD2 | TRBV7-2 | ASSLGAGIYYNEQF
14 | TRBJ2-5 | TRBD2 | TRBV12-3/TRBV12-4 | ASSTPGGGRGETQY
13 | TRBJ2-1 | TRBD2 | TRBV11-2 | ASSAGLAGIDEQF
12 | TRBJ2-7 | . | TRBV5-1 | ATRRVVNSYEQY
13 | TRBJ1-6 | . | TRBV20-1 | SARQGGSHNSPLH
15 | TRBJ2-6 | . | TRBV20-1 | SAPQESLFSGANVLT
9 | TRBJ2-3 | . | TRBV10-3 | AIGYTDTQY
12 | TRBJ2-2 | . | TRBV18 | ATSQDKSTGELF
12 | TRBJ2-7 | . | TRBV20-1 | SAREGTVGYEQY
14 | TRBJ1-1 | TRBD1 | TRBV27 | ASSLRRTGIGTEAF
11 | TRBJ2-3 | . | TRBV29-1 | SVDVASTDTQY
11 | TRBJ2-7 | . | TRBV6-1 | ASHTGLKGEQY